Sequencing of this TCR beta chain was carried out in a study of OX40 agonist ivuxolimab in advanced cancers. Measured with immunoSEQ multiplex PCR; TCRdb has only the in-frame clones, and not every one. Of about 83,000 clones in the sample, about 80% were seen once. In germline, CDR1 is GTSNPN, CDR2 SVGIG (reference sequence). Between the trimmed V and J ends, which lost 0 bases and 1 base, there was a span of 9 bases. The CDR3 contains 14 residues. V and J are TRBV30 and TRBJ2-5; D possibly corresponds to TRBD1 (5 bases). The origin of this receptor is an adult with an advanced solid tumor such as melanoma, head and neck, liver or kidney cancer. The sequencing here drew on CD4+ or CD8+ T cells sorted from blood, taken in a trial of the OX40 agonist ivuxolimab. CDR3 in DNA: TGTGCCTGGAGTGTTAGCAGGGCCCAAGAGACCCAGTACTTC. Its protein product is CAWSVSRAQETQYF.